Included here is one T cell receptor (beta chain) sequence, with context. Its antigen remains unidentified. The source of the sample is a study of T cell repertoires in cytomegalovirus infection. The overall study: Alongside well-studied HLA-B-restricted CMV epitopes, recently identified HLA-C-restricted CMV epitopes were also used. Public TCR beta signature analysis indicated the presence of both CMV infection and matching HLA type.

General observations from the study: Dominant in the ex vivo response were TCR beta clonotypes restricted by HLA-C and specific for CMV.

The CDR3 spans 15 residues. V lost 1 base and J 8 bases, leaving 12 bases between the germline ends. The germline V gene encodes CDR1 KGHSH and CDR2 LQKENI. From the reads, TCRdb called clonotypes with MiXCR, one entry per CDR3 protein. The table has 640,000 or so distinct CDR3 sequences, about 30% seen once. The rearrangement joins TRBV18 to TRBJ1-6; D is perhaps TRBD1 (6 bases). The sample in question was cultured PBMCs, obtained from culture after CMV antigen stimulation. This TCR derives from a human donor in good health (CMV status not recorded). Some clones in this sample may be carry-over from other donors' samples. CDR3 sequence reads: CASSPRTVWDSPLHF. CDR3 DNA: TGTGCCAGCTCACCACGGACAGTATGGGATTCACCCCTCCACTTT.